The sequence of this T cell receptor beta chain was determined in a study of neurological immune-mediated disorders. In the study overall: Disease course was recorded as relapsing-remitting for some 31 and secondary progressive for 3 of the 34 multiple sclerosis patients. Whole-study results and caveats: One related-CDR3 cluster, identified by phylogenetic grouping, held the repertoires of 18 of 34 multiple sclerosis patients and was a possible signature.

At least ten counts were recorded for this clonotype. The antigen is not known. 5'RACE generated cDNA with 10-nucleotide random UMIs. TCRdb re-called the 5' RACE reads through MiXCR, storing one row per CDR3 protein. The table shows roughly 43,000 distinct CDR3 sequences, with about 2% occurring only once. Sequencing was performed on PBMCs. The receptor comes from a middle-aged woman with multiple sclerosis.

The CDR3 DNA reads as TGCGCCAGCAGACAGGTGCCCAACACTGAAGCTTTCTTT. Translation gives CASRQVPNTEAFF. The chain joins TRBV5-1 to TRBJ1-1, with a tentative D call TRBD1 (5 bases). The germline CDR1 and CDR2 sequences are SGHRS and YFSETQ. CDR3 size: 13 residues. Trimming removed 5 bases at V and 2 bases at J, with 10 bases between.